The 14 T cell receptor beta chains below were found in one sample sequenced in a study of response to subunit inactivated influenza vaccine. TCRdb re-analysed the RT-PCR reads in MiXCR, keeping a single row per CDR3 protein. The table includes over 750,000 distinct CDR3 sequences, approximately 21% detected once. The starting material was PBMCs from blood, obtained 5 days after vaccination. These receptors came from a middle-aged man who received an inactivated influenza vaccine.

The chain recombines TRBV7-2 with TRBJ2-3, with D unresolved. The CDR3 runs to 15 residues. Trimming removed 1 base at V and 0 bases at J, with 8 bases between. Germline lookup yields CDR1 SGHTA and CDR2 FQGNSA. The CDR3 DNA reads TGTGCCAGCAGCTTAGATGTCATCAGCACAGATACGCAGTATTTT. Protein product: CASSLDVISTDTQYF.

The chain links TRBV6-1 to TRBJ2-1; tentatively, D is TRBD2 (6 bases). V lost 6 bases to trimming and J lost 7 bases, with 19 bases between them. This CDR3 spans 15 amino acids. Germline values: CDR1 MNHNS, CDR2 SASEGT. In DNA form, the CDR3 reads TGTGCCAGCAGGCTAACAGCGGGTCTCCTAAATGAGCAGTTCTTC. This encodes CASRLTAGLLNEQFF.

This clonotype was observed a handful of times. The chain links TRBV4-2 to TRBJ2-1; D tentatively reads TRBD1 or TRBD2 (6 bases each). The CDR3 is 14 amino acids. CDR1 and CDR2 from the germline V gene are LGHNA and YNFKEQ. In nucleotides, the CDR3 is TGTGCTGTATCCTCCGGGCAACGGGGGCATGAGCAGTTCTTC. It specifies CAVSSGQRGHEQFF.

J is TRBJ2-5 and V is TRBV20-1; 9 bases map to TRBD2. J was trimmed by 5 bases and V by 6 bases; bases with no gene match: 7. Germline CDR1 and CDR2: DFQATT and SNEGSKA (reference sequence). The CDR3 covers 13 residues. CDR3 DNA: TGCAGTGCCGAGCGGGAGGAGGGGGAGACCCAGTACTTC. Protein: CSAEREEGETQYF.

This clonotype was found a few times. The CDR3 DNA is TGTGCCAGCAGCTTAGGCGGGGGGGCGCACACAGATACGCAGTATTTT. This encodes CASSLGGGAHTDTQYF. This chain connects TRBV7-2 to TRBJ2-3, with 9 nucleotides matching TRBD2. V shed 1 base, J shed 2 bases, and the junction held 4 bases outside the gene matches. The CDR3 has 16 amino acids. Germline CDR1 reads SGHTA; CDR2 reads FQGNSA.

The V and J genes are TRBV27 and TRBJ2-5; perhaps TRBD2 as D (6 bases). Germline loops: CDR1 MNHEY, CDR2 SMNVEV (reference sequence). The CDR3 covers 15 residues. With 7 bases removed from V and 5 bases from J, the gap between germline ends came to 20 bases. CDR3 nucleotide sequence: TGTGCCAGCAACAAACTTGGCGCGGGGTGGGAGACCCAGTACTTC. Translation gives CASNKLGAGWETQYF.

The chain is built from TRBV11-1 and TRBJ2-1; no clear D gene. Germline assignment: CDR1 SGHAT and CDR2 FQDESV (reference sequence). The CDR3 has 17 residues. Trimming stripped 1 base from V and 6 bases from J, with 19 bases between. CDR3 nucleotide sequence: TGTGCCAGCAGCTTAGTCGTATCGGAGATGTCTCGCAATGAGCAGTTCTTC. It encodes CASSLVVSEMSRNEQFF.

This chain connects TRBV28 to TRBJ1-1; 7 bases line up with TRBD1. Trimming took 5 bases from V and 6 from J; bases not matched to a gene: 9. There are 14 residues in the CDR3. Germline loops: CDR1 MDHEN, CDR2 SYDVKM. CDR3 amino acids: CASSGPGQFSEAFF. The CDR3 DNA sequence: TGTGCCAGCAGTGGACCGGGACAGTTCTCTGAAGCTTTCTTT.

This chain joins TRBV6-1 and TRBJ1-1, with TRBD1 matching over 7 bases. Trimming cost V 7 bases and J 2 bases; bases outside gene matches: 7. This CDR3 contains 14 residues. Germline loops: CDR1 MNHNS, CDR2 SASEGT. DNA for the CDR3: TGTGCCAGCAAAACAGGGGCTATAAACACTGAAGCTTTCTTT. Amino acid sequence: CASKTGAINTEAFF.

The genes are TRBV5-1 and TRBJ2-3; D may be TRBD1 (5 bases). Germline values: CDR1 SGHRS, CDR2 YFSETQ. There are 16 residues in the CDR3. Trimming removed 2 bases at V and 0 bases at J, with 13 bases between. DNA for the CDR3: TGCGCCAGCAGCTTAGAGGTAGGGGCCAGCACAGATACGCAGTATTTT. This encodes CASSLEVGASTDTQYF.

The rearrangement links TRBV5-1 to TRBJ2-1; D is unclear. The CDR3 has 14 residues. V dropped 4 bases and J dropped 1 base, with 9 bases sitting between them. Germline loops: CDR1 SGHRS, CDR2 YFSETQ. For the CDR3, the DNA is TGCGCCAGCAGCGTCGACACATCCTACAATGAGCAGTTCTTC. Translating gives CASSVDTSYNEQFF.

Many counts were recorded for this clonotype. The rearrangement joins TRBV5-1 to TRBJ2-1; TRBD2 matches at 14 bases. The trim removed 0 bases at V and 6 bases at J, leaving 14 bases unmatched. The germline V gene encodes CDR1 SGHRS and CDR2 YFSETQ. The CDR3 sequence is 20 residues long. CDR3: CASSLGQVGTSGRSLNEQFF. In DNA form, the CDR3 reads TGCGCCAGCAGCTTGGGACAGGTCGGGACTAGCGGGAGATCTCTCAATGAGCAGTTCTTC.

This sequence joins TRBV24-1 and TRBJ1-2, with D perhaps TRBD1 (5 bases). Germline-derived CDR1 and CDR2 are KGHDR and SFDVKD. V gave up 5 bases and J gave up 0 bases, with 24 bases separating them. The CDR3 sequence is 19 residues long. The CDR3, as DNA: TGTGCCACCAGTGCTCCGCTAGGTGCGGGGCCCGGAGCTAACTATGGCTACACCTTC. It codes for CATSAPLGAGPGANYGYTF.

In this sample, this clonotype turned up a few times. V and J are TRBV28 and TRBJ2-3; D call uncertain. CDR1 MDHEN and CDR2 SYDVKM come from the germline V gene. V was cut by 5 bases and J by 7 bases, with 13 bases left in between. The CDR3 extends over 13 amino acids. The CDR3 sequence: CASSPSLGYTQYF. CDR3 DNA: TGTGCCAGCAGTCCCTCCCTAGGGTATACGCAGTATTTT.